The next 14 T cell receptor beta chains were all read from a single sample in a study of neoadjuvant nivolumab and ipilimumab in lung cancer. Libraries were prepared by immunoSEQ multiplex PCR; TCRdb keeps only in-frame clonotypes and omits some of them. The data contain 10,000 to 15,000 clones, about two thirds of them singletons. Material: peripheral blood, obtained after neoadjuvant nivolumab, alone or with ipilimumab, at or shortly before surgery. The receptors stem from an adult with non-small cell lung cancer.

This chain uses TRBV4-1 with TRBJ1-2; 8 nucleotides align to TRBD1. Germline V gene sequence: CDR1 MGHRA, CDR2 YSYEKL. With 0 bases clipped from V and 7 bases from J, the junction kept 7 bases outside the gene matches. CDR3 length: 15 residues. The CDR3 DNA follows: TGCGCCAGCAGCCAAGATCCGGAGGGGACAGGTGGCTACACCTTC. As protein: CASSQDPEGTGGYTF.

In this sample, this clone turned up a few times. The chain uses TRBV7-9 and TRBJ2-1; D uncertain. Deletions cut 3 bases from V and 8 bases from J, with 8 bases between. There are 12 residues in the CDR3. Germline V gene data show CDR1 as SEHNR and CDR2 as FQNEAQ (reference sequence). CDR3 in DNA: TGTGCCAGCAGCTTGGCCGAGGATGAGCAGTTCTTC. Translated, it gives CASSLAEDEQFF.

The chain is built from TRBV5-1 and TRBJ1-5; D is undetermined. The CDR3 extends over 14 amino acids. Germline V gene lookup returns CDR1 SGHRS and CDR2 YFSETQ. V dropped 0 bases and J dropped 4 bases, with 8 bases sitting between them. The CDR3: CASSLDARNQPQHF. The CDR3 DNA sequence: TGCGCCAGCAGCTTGGACGCAAGGAATCAGCCCCAGCATTTT.

V and J are TRBV4-2 and TRBJ2-5, with D unclear. The V end was cut by 1 base, the J end by 2 bases, with 11 bases between. This CDR3 spans 15 amino acids. Per the germline V gene, CDR1 is LGHNA and CDR2 is YNFKEQ. The CDR3 sequence is CASSQVGFLQETQYF. The CDR3 bases are TGTGCCAGCAGCCAAGTGGGGTTCCTTCAAGAGACCCAGTACTTC.

The table lists this clone with a few counts. The rearrangement joins TRBV11-3 to TRBJ2-1; no clear D. Per the germline V gene, CDR1 is SGHNT and CDR2 is YENEEA. The length of the CDR3 is 14 residues. Trimming removed 0 bases at V and 8 bases at J, with 11 bases between. CDR3 sequence reads: CASSLDGSIDEQFF. The CDR3 DNA follows: TGTGCCAGCAGCTTAGACGGTTCTATCGATGAGCAGTTCTTC.

CDR3 residues: CAYGTTLNQPQHF. DNA of the CDR3: TGTGCCTACGGGACAACACTAAATCAGCCCCAGCATTTT. The rearrangement links TRBV30 to TRBJ1-5; a possible D gene is TRBD1 (6 bases). Germline V gives CDR1 GTSNPN, CDR2 SVGIG (reference sequence). Trimming cost V 7 bases and J 4 bases, with 14 bases left between them. The CDR3 totals 13 residues.

The V call is TRBV18, the J call TRBJ1-2, with D uncertain. The CDR3 runs to 13 residues. V dropped 3 bases and J dropped 6 bases, with 11 bases sitting between them. CDR1 KGHSH and CDR2 LQKENI come from the germline V gene. The DNA for the CDR3 is TGTGCCAGCTCACCCGGACCTATCGATGGCTACACCTTC. Protein product: CASSPGPIDGYTF.

This clone was seen only a few times. The chain joins TRBV18 to TRBJ1-5, with D unclear. The CDR3 runs to 14 residues. CDR1 is KGHSH and CDR2 is LQKENI in the germline V gene. V lost 0 bases and J 1 base, leaving 4 bases between the germline ends. The CDR3 region has the DNA TGTGCCAGCTCACCACCGAAAAGCAATCAGCCCCAGCATTTT. Translation gives CASSPPKSNQPQHF.

The V gene is TRBV11-2, the J gene TRBJ2-5; D not certain. The CDR3 length is 12 residues. Germline V gives CDR1 SGHAT, CDR2 FQNNGV. V was clipped by 2 bases and J by 6 bases, with 7 bases between them. The chain's CDR3 is CASSLLSQTQYF. CDR3 nucleotides: TGTGCCAGCAGCTTACTTTCGCAGACCCAGTACTTC.

The rearrangement links TRBV4-2 to TRBJ2-1; maybe TRBD2 (6 bases). Trimming removed 0 bases from V and 5 bases from J, with 11 bases in between. Germline CDR1 and CDR2: LGHNA and YNFKEQ. There are 15 residues in the CDR3. The CDR3: CASSQDGGGHNEQFF. The CDR3 DNA sequence: TGTGCCAGCAGCCAAGACGGGGGAGGCCACAATGAGCAGTTCTTC.

This clone was picked up one time. This chain connects TRBV9 to TRBJ1-1; D perhaps matches TRBD1 (5 bases). The CDR3 extends over 14 amino acids. Trimming removed 3 bases at V and 4 bases at J, with 13 bases between. Germline V CDR1 and CDR2: SGDLS, YYNGEE. CDR3 sequence reads: CASSAQGISTEAFF. CDR3 sequence (DNA): TGTGCCAGCAGCGCCCAGGGTATATCCACTGAAGCTTTCTTT.

V and J are TRBV18 and TRBJ2-7, with 8 bases that match TRBD1. The junction had 11 bases not matched to a gene; V was cut back by 6 bases and J by 7 bases. This CDR3 has 14 residues. From germline, CDR1 is KGHSH and CDR2 LQKENI. The CDR3 nucleotides are TGTGCCAGCTCGCCGACAGGGGACTCCTCGGAGCAGTACTTC. Translated, it gives CASSPTGDSSEQYF. Combining the CDR3 with reference TRBV18 and TRBJ2-7 gives the whole variable domain NAGVMQNPRHLVRRRGQEARLRCSPMKGHSHVYWYRQLPEEGLKFMVYLQKENIIDESGMPKERFSAEFPKEGPSILRIQQVVRGDSAAYFCASSPTGDSSEQYFGPGTRLTVT.

The chain couples TRBV7-3 to TRBJ2-3; D gene uncertain. CDR3 length equals 13 residues. CDR1 and CDR2 (germline): SGHTA, FQGTGA. Trimming left V 2 bases short and J 4 bases short, with 7 bases between. The DNA for the CDR3 is TGTGCCAGCAGCTTACATGGGGCAGATACGCAGTATTTT. It translates to CASSLHGADTQYF.

The J gene is TRBJ2-1, the V gene TRBV5-5; 8 nucleotides match TRBD2. CDR1 is SGHKS, CDR2 YYEKEE, per germline (reference sequence). The CDR3 length is 15 residues. Losses at the gene ends were 4 bases for V and 7 bases for J; bases not matched to a gene: 10. The CDR3 protein is CASSQETGGPNEQFF. CDR3 DNA: TGTGCCAGCAGCCAAGAGACGGGAGGGCCAAATGAGCAGTTCTTC. The full variable domain, rest sourced from reference TRBV5-5 and TRBJ2-1, is DAGVTQSPTHLIKTRGQQVTLRCSPISGHKSVSWYQQVLGQGPQFIFQYYEKEERGRGNFPDRFSARQFPNYSSELNVNALLLGDSALYLCASSQETGGPNEQFFGPGTRLTVL.